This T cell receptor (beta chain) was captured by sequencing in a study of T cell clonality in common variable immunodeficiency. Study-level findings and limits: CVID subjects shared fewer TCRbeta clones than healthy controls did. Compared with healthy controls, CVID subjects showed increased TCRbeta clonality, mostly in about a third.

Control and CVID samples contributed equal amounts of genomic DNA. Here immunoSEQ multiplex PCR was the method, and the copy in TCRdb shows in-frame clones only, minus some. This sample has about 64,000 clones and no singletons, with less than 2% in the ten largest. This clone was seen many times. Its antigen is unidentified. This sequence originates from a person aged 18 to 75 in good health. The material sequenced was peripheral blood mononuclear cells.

The CDR3 loop is CASSPNTRTEAFF. CDR3 bases read: TGCGCCAGCAGTCCTAATACGCGGACTGAA. The V and J genes are TRBV10-1 and TRBJ1-1; D call uncertain. The read comes to an end 3 residues before the CDR3 does, leaving the germline J gene to fill in the end. In germline, CDR1 is WNHNN, CDR2 SYGVQD (reference sequence). The CDR3 sequence is 13 residues long. V lost 5 bases and J lost 5, with 12 bases in between.